The source of this T cell receptor (beta chain) is a study of PD-L1 blockade in urothelial cancer (dated by TCRdb to about 2017). Broadly, across the study: Therapy was started in the mid-2010s for all patients, and atezolizumab 1,200 mg was administered intravenously every 3 weeks. Twenty-five of 29 patients were identified as males with urothelial cancer of bladder origin, and a prior smoking history was reported by 18 of 29 patients. An ECOG performance status of 0 or 1 was recorded for the patients, and 0 to 3 prior chemotherapy regimens had been received by the patients. Blood samples were analyzed at 3 weeks after treatment start (second dose) and at 6 weeks after treatment start. Blood samples gave a median of 141,255 T cells and approximately 85,000 unique TCRs, with a median clonality of approximately 0.08. An exploratory multi-omic analysis was conducted of the somatic, immune and clinical correlates of response to PD-L1 blockade with atezolizumab in urothelial cancer. Pretreatment tumor samples and matched peripheral blood, collected serially before and after atezolizumab treatment, underwent TCR sequencing. Durable clinical benefit was defined as progression-free survival longer than 6 months, and TCR features were also tested against progression-free and overall survival. In the same patients, whole exome sequencing and RNA sequencing of pretreatment tumors were performed in addition to TCR sequencing. Durable clinical benefit was achieved by nine patients and was not achieved by 20 patients. Under 30 patients had pretreatment blood TCR-seq, roughly 24 had at least one posttreatment blood collection, and roughly 24 had tumor TCR-seq. Overall results and qualifications from the work: Greater expansion of tumor-associated TCR clones in peripheral blood 3 weeks after the start of treatment was observed in patients with durable benefit (n of about 20, p = 0.022). Improved progression-free and overall survival was found to be associated with pretreatment peripheral blood TCR clonality below the median. Because the sample size was small (n ≈ 30) and many of the analyses were exploratory, the results are meant to be hypothesis-generating.

Each PCR received spiked-in synthetic TCR analog templates so that absolute template abundance could be estimated from read counts. Using the immunoSEQ assay, TCRbeta CDR3 regions were amplified from genomic DNA with bias-controlled V and J gene primers. Rearranged TCRbeta segments were sequenced at approximately 20X coverage. The authors processed their data as follows. Clustering was used to correct sequencing errors, and CDR3s were annotated against IMGT to assign V, D and J genes. Only productive TCRbeta rearrangements were used in downstream analyses, excluding out-of-frame or stop-codon sequences. Clonality was computed as one minus Shannon entropy normalized by the log of the number of unique productive sequences. Fisher's exact test with Benjamini-Hochberg correction, using a cutoff of adjusted p below 0.01, was how clones that differed between time points or between blood and tumor were identified. TCRdb took this table from immuneACCESS and kept in-frame rearrangements with V and J called. Such tables lack part of the clones; where checked against another copy, unresolved V genes explain under half of the gap, and the rest is unexplained. That table supplies the V and J calls and clone size; D and trimming were determined from the DNA. The sample has some 87,000 clones on record, roughly 84% of them singletons. The top ten clones comprise more than 1.5% of the sample.

This specimen's time point label, per the study, means: pretreatment peripheral blood. The cohort comprised 25 to 30 patients with locally advanced or metastatic urothelial carcinoma treated at Memorial Sloan Kettering on a trial protocol. Peripheral blood mononuclear cells were collected pretreatment and during treatment, with between 1 and 8 total time points per patient. The Qiagen DNeasy Blood extraction kit was used to purify genomic DNA from total PBMCs and from tumor samples. PBMCs were collected pretreatment and during treatment, and were isolated and stored as previously described. With regard to this clone: What this receptor recognizes is not known. No base-level quality is on record; no much larger clone is a single base apart.

Sequences MDHEN (CDR1) and SYDVKM (CDR2) are obtained from the germline V gene. V is cut back by 5 bases and J by 8 bases, with 7 bases in the junction unmatched. Counted from cysteine to phenylalanine, this CDR3 has 13 amino acids. Only CDR3 DNA is held: 39 bases, read in frame from base 1. Sequenced here: PBMCs, sampled around atezolizumab (anti-PD-L1) treatment. The clonotype comes from a man in his fifties or sixties with urothelial cancer. Recombination linked TRBV28 to TRBJ1-2, with 8 bases matching TRBD1. The sequenced DNA is TGTGCCAGCAGTCCTCAGGGGGCGGGCGGCTACACCTTC. This translates into CASSPQGAGGYTF.